Below, 29 T cell receptor beta chains from the same sample are listed, as sequenced in a study of blood T cells in healthy people across ages. Then a second PCR, running about 6 to 12 cycles, was carried out with a sample-barcoded 5' primer and a J-beta primer mix. MiXCR, applied by TCRdb to the 5' RACE reads, yields one record per CDR3 protein. Of 950,000 to 1,200,000 distinct CDR3 sequences listed, less than 45% are singletons. The sequenced sample consisted of blood. All receptors come from a man younger than 35 in good health.

This clonotype was recorded only once. The genes are TRBV6-2 or TRBV6-3 and TRBJ2-7, with D possibly being TRBD2 (6 bases). The CDR3 extends over 16 amino acids. Germline-derived CDR1 and CDR2 are MNHEY and SVGEGT. The ends were cut back, 2 bases at V and 0 bases at J, with 14 bases in the middle. CDR3 coding DNA: TGTGCCAGCAGTTACCCTAGCGAGGGGTACTCCTACGAGCAGTACTTC. Its protein is CASSYPSEGYSYEQYF.

The chain recombines TRBV27 with TRBJ2-7; no clear D gene. Trimming removed 0 bases at V and 0 bases at J, with 6 bases between. The V gene's germline CDR1 is MNHEY and CDR2 SMNVEV (reference sequence). The CDR3 consists of 14 residues. The CDR3 DNA sequence: TGTGCCAGCAGTTTATCGTATGGCTCCTACGAGCAGTACTTC. Its protein is CASSLSYGSYEQYF.

The rearrangement links TRBV5-1 to TRBJ2-6; D remains unclear. V lost 3 bases and J lost 2, with 12 bases in between. This CDR3 has 16 amino acids. Germline V CDR1 and CDR2: SGHRS, YFSETQ. The CDR3 DNA sequence: TGCGCCAGCAGCTCAGAAACTAAAACTGGGGCCAACGTCCTGACTTTC. Its protein product is CASSSETKTGANVLTF.

This chain connects TRBV3-1 to TRBJ1-4, with D possibly matching TRBD1 (5 bases). This CDR3 comprises 17 residues. V was pared by 0 bases and J by 0 bases, with 11 bases between. Looked up from germline, CDR1 is LGHDT and CDR2 is YNNKEL (reference sequence). Here the CDR3 reads CASSQDMGGATNEKLFF. CDR3 sequence (DNA): TGTGCCAGCAGCCAAGATATGGGGGGAGCAACTAATGAAAAACTGTTTTTT.

The CDR3 DNA sequence: TGTGCCAGCAGAAACCGACAGGGTGACTATTCACCCCTCCACTTT. Protein: CASRNRQGDYSPLHF. J is TRBJ1-6 and V is TRBV6-5; 7 bases map to TRBD1. Germline CDR1 MNHEY, CDR2 SVGAGI. V lost 6 bases to trimming and J lost 8 bases; unmatched junction nucleotides: 10. The CDR3 is 15 amino acids.

With respect to this clonotype: It may be a read error: a sequence one base away is much more abundant. The V call is TRBV5-5, the J call TRBJ2-7; no clear D gene. The V gene's germline CDR1 is SGHKS and CDR2 YYEKEE (reference sequence). Deletions cut 4 bases from V and 3 bases from J, with 11 bases between. The CDR3 totals 13 residues. This CDR3 reads CASSVGSNYEQYF. CDR3 DNA sequence: TGTGCCAGCAGCGTGGGATCCAACTACGAGCAGTACTTC. The full variable domain, in which reference TRBV5-5 and TRBJ2-7 provide the parts outside the CDR3, is DAGVTQSPTHLIKTRGQQVTLRCSPISGHKSVSWYQQVLGQGPQFIFQYYEKEERGRGNFPDRFSARQFPNYSSELNVNALLLGDSALYLCASSVGSNYEQYFGPGTRLTVT.

CDR3 amino acids: CASSVTSGGASETQYF. The DNA for the CDR3 is TGTGCCAGCAGCGTGACTAGCGGGGGGGCTTCAGAGACCCAGTACTTC. The chain couples TRBV2 to TRBJ2-5, with 14 bases identical to TRBD2. The germline gives CDR1 SNHLY, CDR2 FYNNEI. J was trimmed by 4 bases and V by 6 bases; bases with no gene match: 7. The CDR3 covers 16 residues.

This clonotype was counted only a few times. V gene TRBV6-6 combines with J gene TRBJ2-7, with D perhaps TRBD1 (6 bases). The V gene's germline CDR1 is MNHNY and CDR2 SVGAGI (reference sequence). This CDR3 comprises 14 residues. The V end lost 5 bases, the J end lost 3 bases, and 14 bases lay between the germline ends. In DNA, the CDR3 is TGTGCCAGCAGTGACCGGGACACAGTCTACGAGCAGTACTTC. This encodes CASSDRDTVYEQYF.

The genes are TRBV29-1 and TRBJ2-2; D may match TRBD1 or TRBD2 (5 bases each). V lost 6 bases to trimming and J lost 1 base, with 9 bases between them. The CDR3 is 13 residues long. Germline values: CDR1 SQVTM, CDR2 ANQGSEA. This CDR3 reads CSVRGLNTGELFF. The DNA for the CDR3 is TGCAGCGTGAGGGGCCTGAACACCGGGGAGCTGTTTTTT.

The chain combines TRBV12-5 with TRBJ1-2, with 8 positions matching TRBD1. The CDR3 has 13 residues. CDR1 and CDR2 (germline): LGHNT, FRNRAP. V was pared by 7 bases and J by 3 bases, with 4 bases of the junction left unmatched. This chain's CDR3 is CASDRTGHYGYTF. The CDR3 region has the DNA TGTGCTAGTGACCGGACAGGGCACTATGGCTACACCTTC. The variable domain in full, with the rest retrieved from reference TRBV12-5 and TRBJ1-2, is DARVTQTPRHKVTEMGQEVTMRCQPILGHNTVFWYRQTMMQGLELLAYFRNRAPLDDSGMPKDRFSAEMPDATLATLKIQPSEPRDSAVYFCASDRTGHYGYTFGSGTRLTVV.

CDR3 region: CASSQAAGKYEQYF. In nucleotides, the CDR3 is TGCGCCAGCAGCCAAGCCGCGGGGAAATACGAGCAGTACTTC. The chain links TRBV4-1 to TRBJ2-7, with D perhaps matching TRBD2 (6 bases). CDR1 and CDR2 (germline): MGHRA, YSYEKL. This CDR3 region has 14 residues. Trimming took 1 base from V and 4 from J, leaving 11 bases between them.

This clonotype turned up a few times. The chain recombines TRBV7-2 with TRBJ1-6; D is ambiguous. V lost 1 base and J lost 5, with 12 bases in between. The germline gives CDR1 SGHTA, CDR2 FQGNSA. The CDR3 spans 16 residues. Here the CDR3 DNA reads TGTGCCAGCAGCTTAGAGGCGAGGCAGAATAATTCACCCCTCCACTTT. Translating gives CASSLEARQNNSPLHF.

This rearrangement joins TRBV20-1 to TRBJ2-1, with D possibly called TRBD1 or TRBD2 (5 bases each). V was trimmed by 4 bases and J by 9 bases, leaving 22 bases between them. The CDR3 extends over 15 amino acids. Per the germline V gene, CDR1 is DFQATT and CDR2 is SNEGSKA (reference sequence). CDR3 DNA: TGCAGTGCTAATTATAAGCGGACCTCTAGGGGTGAGCAGTTCTTC. It yields the protein CSANYKRTSRGEQFF.

The CDR3 DNA reads as TGTGCCAGCAGCCCCCGACCCGGACAGGGACGAATTGAAAAACTGTTTTTT. This translates into CASSPRPGQGRIEKLFF. V and J are TRBV9 and TRBJ1-4; 8 positions match TRBD1. V lost 4 bases, J lost 7 bases, and 15 bases stayed unmatched. Germline loops: CDR1 SGDLS, CDR2 YYNGEE. CDR3 length: 17 amino acids.

The genes are TRBV4-2 and TRBJ2-1, with 10 bases fitting TRBD2. Unmatched junction bases numbered 14, after V lost 2 bases and J lost 13 bases. Germline V CDR1 and CDR2: LGHNA, YNFKEQ. The CDR3 extends over 16 amino acids. CDR3 DNA sequence: TGTGCCAGCAGCCAACCCTTTACTAGCGGGGTTGAGACCCAGTTCTTC. Translation: CASSQPFTSGVETQFF.

The chain recombines TRBV27 with TRBJ1-6, with 11 bases that match TRBD1. With V trimmed by 5 bases and J by 10 bases, 10 bases remained unmatched. Germline V gene data show CDR1 as MNHEY and CDR2 as SMNVEV (reference sequence). The CDR3 contains 16 residues. The CDR3 coding sequence is TGTGCCAGCAGTCCCCAGGACAGGGGGCCTTGGTCACCCCTCCACTTT. It translates to CASSPQDRGPWSPLHF.

This clonotype showed up just a few times. The CDR3 loop reads CASSSTPTDRGYTF. Written as DNA, the CDR3 is TGCGCCAGCAGCTCTACCCCGACAGATCGTGGCTACACCTTC. The chain joins TRBV5-1 to TRBJ1-2; tentatively, D is TRBD1 (5 bases). Trimming removed 3 bases at V and 7 bases at J, with 16 bases between. The CDR3 runs 14 residues. Germline V gene lookup returns CDR1 SGHRS and CDR2 YFSETQ.

The chain employs TRBV28 and TRBJ2-1; TRBD2 matches at 12 bases. Trimming took 6 bases from V and 10 from J; bases not matched to a gene: 10. Looked up from germline, CDR1 is MDHEN and CDR2 is SYDVKM. The CDR3 consists of 15 residues. Written as DNA, the CDR3 is TGTGCCAGCAGCTCCCCCTCCGGACTAGCGGGAGAGCAGTTCTTC. Translating gives CASSSPSGLAGEQFF.

This chain links TRBV7-8 with TRBJ2-1; 7 positions agree with TRBD2. The J segment lost 7 bases and the V segment lost 4 bases, leaving 10 bases of the junction unmatched. Germline-derived CDR1 and CDR2 are SGHVS and FQNEAQ. CDR3 size: 15 residues. CDR3: CASSSVGGGINEQFF. CDR3 bases: TGTGCCAGCAGCTCAGTTGGCGGGGGAATTAATGAGCAGTTCTTC.

CDR3 nucleotides: TGTGCCAGCAGGCCACTAGCAGCAGATACGCAGTATTTT. Translating it yields CASRPLAADTQYF. V gene TRBV12-3 or TRBV12-4 combines with J gene TRBJ2-3, with D possibly being TRBD2 (6 bases). V was shortened by 6 bases and J by 4 bases, with 11 bases between the two germline ends. The CDR3 consists of 13 residues.

This clonotype was recorded a few times. V and J are TRBV24-1 and TRBJ1-2, with 9 nucleotides matching TRBD1. Germline values: CDR1 KGHDR, CDR2 SFDVKD. Unmatched junction bases numbered 17, after V lost 4 bases and J lost 3 bases. The CDR3 runs to 19 residues. CDR3 amino acids: CATSDMTGGATHPYYGYTF. CDR3 sequence (DNA): TGTGCCACCAGTGACATGACAGGGGGTGCCACCCACCCCTACTATGGCTACACCTTC.

There are a few counts of this clonotype. The chain recombines TRBV12-3 or TRBV12-4 with TRBJ1-2, with 9 bases fitting TRBD1. The CDR3 length is 16 residues. Losses at the gene ends were 3 bases for V and 4 bases for J; bases not matched to a gene: 9. The CDR3 bases are TGTGCCAGCAGTTTCGAAGGGACAGGGACTCCCTATGGCTACACCTTC. Protein product: CASSFEGTGTPYGYTF.

In its sample, this clonotype was seen a few times. The gene calls are TRBV29-1 and TRBJ2-1, with TRBD1 matching 7 bases. This CDR3 contains 13 residues. The J segment lost 3 bases and the V segment lost 5 bases, leaving 4 bases of the junction unmatched. Germline V CDR1 and CDR2: SQVTM, ANQGSEA. CDR3 protein: CSVRQGGYNEQFF. In DNA form, the CDR3 reads TGCAGCGTTAGACAGGGTGGCTACAATGAGCAGTTCTTC.

In regard to this clonotype: Compared with germline, one end of the junction differs, possibly owing to a read error. The chain uses TRBV3-1 and TRBJ1-2; D remains unclear. Germline V lookup: CDR1 LGHDT, CDR2 YNNKEL (reference sequence). The CDR3 sequence is 12 residues long. The DNA of the CDR3 is TGTGCCAGTAGCCAATATCACAATGGCTACACCTTC. It translates to CASSQYHNGYTF.

The table lists this clonotype with a count of one. The CDR3 bases are TGTGCCAGCAGTTTAATTCTAGCGGGGGGCCTCCAAGAGACCCAGTACTTC. This codes for CASSLILAGGLQETQYF. The genes are TRBV12-3 or TRBV12-4 and TRBJ2-5; 11 bases agree with TRBD2. The V and J ends lost 2 bases and 1 base, in that order; junction bases with no gene match: 6. The CDR3 extends over 17 amino acids.

Turning to this clonotype: A single base separates this from a much larger clone, so it may be a read error. The chain recombines TRBV10-3 with TRBJ2-5; 11 positions match TRBD2. V shed 6 bases, J shed 11 bases, and the junction held 14 bases outside the gene matches. In germline, CDR1 is ENHRY, CDR2 SYGVKD. The CDR3 sequence is 15 residues long. The CDR3 region has the DNA TGTGCCATCAGGACTAGCGGGGAACCAAGCAATGAGCAGTACTTC. Its translation: CAIRTSGEPSNEQYF.

This chain joins TRBV6-1 and TRBJ2-1; TRBD2 agrees at 7 bases. This CDR3 has 16 amino acids. The V gene end was trimmed by 5 bases and the J gene end by 5 bases; junction bases not matched to a gene: 12. CDR1 and CDR2 from the germline V gene are MNHNS and SASEGT. The CDR3 sequence is CASSPVGGGLNNEQFF. In DNA, the CDR3 is TGTGCCAGCAGTCCAGTTGGGGGGGGTTTAAACAATGAGCAGTTCTTC.

The chain uses TRBV24-1 and TRBJ1-1; 10 bases line up with TRBD1. CDR1 and CDR2 (germline): KGHDR, SFDVKD. CDR3 size: 17 residues. V shed 4 bases, J shed 4 bases, and the junction held 11 bases outside the gene matches. CDR3 amino acids: CATSDGRDRGLSTEAFF. CDR3 sequence (DNA): TGTGCCACCAGTGACGGCCGGGACAGGGGTCTCAGCACTGAAGCTTTCTTT.

A few counts support this clonotype. The chain links TRBV4-3 to TRBJ1-4; TRBD1 agrees at 7 bases. After removal of 2 bases from V and 7 bases from J, the junction contained 13 bases not matched to a gene. The V gene's germline CDR1 is LGHNA and CDR2 YSLEER. This CDR3 comprises 17 residues. In DNA form, the CDR3 reads TGCGCCAGCAGCCAAAATCCGCACAGGGGAGGCGGTGAAAAACTGTTTTTT. Residues: CASSQNPHRGGGEKLFF.